This T cell receptor (beta chain) is drawn from a study of cytomegalovirus exposure and HLA in healthy donors. PCR amplification relied on 60 Vbeta primers (plus 13 Jbeta primers). Measured with immunoSEQ multiplex PCR; TCRdb has only the in-frame clones, and not every one. The data show some 69,000 clones, under 80% seen once. Germline CDR1 and CDR2: GTSNPN and SVGIG (reference sequence). The CDR3 is 15 residues long. V gave up 2 bases and J gave up 8 bases; unmatched junction bases: 9. The clonotype originates from a male donor in good health and CMV-seropositive. The rearrangement joins TRBV30 to TRBJ2-1; 10 bases agree with TRBD2. The sequencing input was PBMCs. CDR3 region: CAWSHEAGGFYEQFF. The CDR3 DNA reads TGTGCCTGGAGTCACGAAGCGGGGGGGTTCTATGAGCAGTTCTTC.